This passage covers 16 T cell receptor beta chains from one sample sequenced in a study of T-cell reconstitution after alpha-beta-depleted transplantation in children. Unique molecular identifiers were incorporated into the prepared TCRbeta library. In TCRdb, the PCR reads were re-called with MiXCR into one record per CDR3 protein. In the table there are 700,000 to 950,000 distinct CDR3 sequences, about 15% of which are singletons. The sequencing here drew on PBMCs, mostly from graft donor cells, taken 360 days after TCRalphabeta/CD19-depleted stem cell transplant. All receptors derive from a male patient younger than 18 who had a stem cell transplant for acute lymphoblastic leukemia, so the T cells may come from the graft donor.

This clonotype came up a few times. This chain joins TRBV3-1 and TRBJ2-3, with TRBD2 as a possible D gene (5 bases). Trimming pared 0 bases from V and 0 bases from J, leaving 10 bases between. This CDR3 spans 16 amino acids. The germline V gene encodes CDR1 LGHDT and CDR2 YNNKEL (reference sequence). Written as DNA, the CDR3 is TGTGCCAGCAGCCAAGAGGATGGACTCAGCACAGATACGCAGTATTTT. Protein: CASSQEDGLSTDTQYF.

This clonotype was observed a handful of times. This chain links TRBV25-1 with TRBJ1-3; the D gene is possibly TRBD1 (5 bases). The CDR3 is 14 amino acids. Germline loops: CDR1 MGHDK, CDR2 SYGVNS. Trimming removed 3 bases from V and 4 bases from J, with 10 bases in between. As DNA, the CDR3 is TGTGCCAGCAGTGACGGGGGGACCGGAAACACCATATATTTT. It yields the protein CASSDGGTGNTIYF. Supplemented by reference TRBV25-1 and TRBJ1-3, the full variable domain reads EADIYQTPRYLVIGTGKKITLECSQTMGHDKMYWYQQDPGMELHLIHYSYGVNSTEKGDLSSESTVSRIRTEHFPLTLESARPSHTSQYLCASSDGGTGNTIYFGEGSWLTVV.

This chain uses TRBV19 with TRBJ2-1; D gene ambiguous. Germline V gives CDR1 LNHDA, CDR2 SQIVND (reference sequence). There are 15 residues in the CDR3. The V end lost 3 bases, the J end lost 2 bases, and 11 bases lay between the germline ends. The CDR3 reads CASSMFWATYNEQFF. In nucleotides, the CDR3 is TGTGCCAGTAGTATGTTTTGGGCTACCTACAATGAGCAGTTCTTC.

V gene TRBV25-1 combines with J gene TRBJ1-1; no clear D. This CDR3 comprises 16 residues. The ends were cut back, 0 bases at V and 3 bases at J, with 14 bases in the middle. In germline, CDR1 is MGHDK, CDR2 SYGVNS. The chain's CDR3 is CASSEYENSPHTEAFF. CDR3 nucleotide sequence: TGTGCCAGCAGTGAATATGAGAACAGCCCTCACACTGAAGCTTTCTTT.

This sequence joins TRBV7-3 and TRBJ2-7; D remains ambiguous. Germline CDR1 reads SGHTA; CDR2 reads FQGTGA. Trimming left V 3 bases short and J 0 bases short, with 9 bases between. The CDR3 totals 14 residues. This CDR3 is CASSFLPDSYEQYF. The CDR3 bases are TGTGCCAGCAGCTTCCTGCCCGACTCCTACGAGCAGTACTTC. Complete variable domain (other parts from reference TRBV7-3 and TRBJ2-7): GAGVSQTPSNKVTEKGKYVELRCDPISGHTALYWYRQSLGQGPEFLIYFQGTGAADDSGLPNDRFFAVRPEGSVSTLKIQRTERGDSAVYLCASSFLPDSYEQYFGPGTRLTVT.

This clonotype was recorded many times. This chain connects TRBV29-1 to TRBJ2-7, with TRBD1 matching 8 bases. Germline V gene lookup returns CDR1 SQVTM and CDR2 ANQGSEA. Trimming cost V 5 bases and J 3 bases; bases outside gene matches: 3. The CDR3 runs to 12 residues. CDR3 nucleotide sequence: TGCAGCGTTAGCGGACAGGGCTACGAGCAGTACTTC. It translates to CSVSGQGYEQYF.

This clonotype has more than one count but fewer than ten. V and J are TRBV4-1 and TRBJ2-7; no reliable D call. Trimming took off 2 bases at V and 0 bases at J, with 11 bases between the two ends. Per germline, CDR1 MGHRA and CDR2 YSYEKL. The CDR3 loop spans 15 amino acids. The DNA for the CDR3 is TGCGCCAGCAGCCAACCAACCCGGAGCTCCTACGAGCAGTACTTC. Translated: CASSQPTRSSYEQYF.

In this sample, this clonotype turned up many times. This rearrangement joins TRBV5-1 to TRBJ2-1, with a possible D match to TRBD1 (5 bases). Germline V gene data show CDR1 as SGHRS and CDR2 as YFSETQ. The CDR3 totals 15 residues. Trimming removed 0 bases at V and 5 bases at J, with 12 bases between. The CDR3 DNA reads TGCGCCAGCAGCTTGGTAAGGGGAACAGACAATGAGCAGTTCTTC. It translates to CASSLVRGTDNEQFF.

The chain combines TRBV2 with TRBJ2-7, with no clear D. CDR1 is SNHLY and CDR2 is FYNNEI in the germline V gene. Trimming removed 7 bases at V and 0 bases at J, with 10 bases between. The CDR3 totals 13 residues. Here the CDR3 DNA reads TGTGCCAGCATGCTTAGGAGCTCCTACGAGCAGTACTTC. Translation: CASMLRSSYEQYF.

This clonotype came up a few times. This chain uses TRBV7-7 with TRBJ2-5, with D perhaps assigned TRBD1 or TRBD2 (5 bases each). This CDR3 contains 15 residues. From germline, CDR1 is SSHAT and CDR2 FNYEAQ (reference sequence). The V end was cut by 5 bases, the J end by 1 base, with 14 bases between. The CDR3 DNA reads as TGTGCCAGCAGCCCCCTCCCGGGACCCCAAGAGACCCAGTACTTC. Encoded protein: CASSPLPGPQETQYF.

This clonotype appeared a few times. The V and J genes are TRBV28 and TRBJ1-5; no firm D call. V was trimmed by 5 bases and J by 3 bases, leaving 11 bases between them. The germline V gene has CDR1 MDHEN and CDR2 SYDVKM. The CDR3 has 14 residues. Here the CDR3 DNA reads TGTGCCAGCAGTGCGGGATCGGCCAATCAGCCCCAGCATTTT. This translates into CASSAGSANQPQHF.

This clonotype occurred a few times. The V gene is TRBV4-2, the J gene TRBJ1-4, with 9 nucleotides matching TRBD1. The CDR3 loop spans 15 amino acids. Germline assignment: CDR1 LGHNA and CDR2 YNFKEQ. J was trimmed by 5 bases and V by 5 bases; bases with no gene match: 6. CDR3 protein: CASSSLGTGNEKLFF. CDR3 nucleotides: TGTGCCAGCAGCTCTCTAGGGACAGGGAATGAAAAACTGTTTTTT.

The chain joins TRBV2 to TRBJ2-3, with D possibly being TRBD1 (6 bases). Germline lookup yields CDR1 SNHLY and CDR2 FYNNEI. There are 14 residues in the CDR3. Trimming pared 8 bases from V and 2 bases from J, leaving 14 bases between. The CDR3, as DNA: TGTGCCAGCCCCACGACAGGCCACACAGATACGCAGTATTTT. Amino acids: CASPTTGHTDTQYF. Based on the CDR3 plus reference TRBV2 and TRBJ2-3, the full variable domain is EPEVTQTPSHQVTQMGQEVILRCVPISNHLYFYWYRQILGQKVEFLVSFYNNEISEKSEIFDDQFSVERPDGSNFTLKIRSTKLEDSAMYFCASPTTGHTDTQYFGPGTRLTVL.

The sample holds a few counts of this clonotype. The chain combines TRBV2 with TRBJ1-5, with TRBD1 as a possible D gene (6 bases). Trimming shortened V by 6 bases and J by 0 bases, and 12 bases separated the two germline ends. There are 15 residues in the CDR3. From germline, CDR1 is SNHLY and CDR2 FYNNEI. CDR3 residues: CASSKGGNSNQPQHF. DNA of the CDR3: TGTGCCAGCAGCAAAGGGGGTAATAGCAATCAGCCCCAGCATTTT.

This chain connects TRBV25-1 to TRBJ2-1; 7 positions agree with TRBD2. CDR3 length equals 16 residues. V lost 6 bases to trimming and J lost 3 bases; unmatched junction nucleotides: 11. Germline V lookup: CDR1 MGHDK, CDR2 SYGVNS. This chain's CDR3 is CASRGSIAGIYNEQFF. The CDR3 DNA follows: TGTGCCAGCAGAGGGTCTATAGCGGGCATCTACAATGAGCAGTTCTTC. The full variable domain, with the rest looked up from reference TRBV25-1 and TRBJ2-1, is EADIYQTPRYLVIGTGKKITLECSQTMGHDKMYWYQQDPGMELHLIHYSYGVNSTEKGDLSSESTVSRIRTEHFPLTLESARPSHTSQYLCASRGSIAGIYNEQFFGPGTRLTVL.

The chain is built from TRBV24-1 and TRBJ2-7; unclear D gene. The V end lost 4 bases, the J end lost 6 bases, and 21 bases lay between the germline ends. CDR3 size: 16 residues. The germline V gene encodes CDR1 KGHDR and CDR2 SFDVKD. The CDR3 DNA follows: TGTGCCACCAGTGACCCCTCCTCCAAACTCCCGGTCGAGCAGTACTTC. It specifies CATSDPSSKLPVEQYF.